Listed below are T cell receptor beta chains from one sample, sequenced in a study of blood T cell repertoires in COVID-19. Sequencing used immunoSEQ multiplex PCR; TCRdb keeps in-frame clones, though not all of them. This table has roughly 120,000 clones, 86% appearing once. The sequenced sample consisted of peripheral blood. These receptors were collected from a human donor in a cohort sampled during active COVID-19. CDR3s include the opening cysteine and the closing phenylalanine or tryptophan. Each record gives: CDR3 length, D gene, V gene, clone size, J gene, CDR3 protein, CDR3 DNA. The D gene is left open where the match is weak. Rows give clone size only sometimes, using once, few, many, or a class for an expanded clone.

14	NA	TRBV11-2	NA	TRBJ1-4	CASSPQGLREKLFF	TGTGCCAGCAGCCCCCAGGGGCTGCGGGAAAAACTGTTTTTT
13	NA	TRBV29-1	once	TRBJ2-5	CSVVLGAGETQYF	TGCAGCGTTGTTTTAGGGGCAGGGGAGACCCAGTACTTC
16	NA	TRBV28	once	TRBJ2-4	CASSFTGTIAKNIQYF	TGTGCCAGCAGTTTTACCGGGACAATAGCCAAAAACATTCAGTACTTC
15	NA	TRBV18	NA	TRBJ1-2	CASSPPSAGRYGYTF	TGTGCCAGCTCACCACCGTCTGCAGGGCGGTATGGCTACACCTTC
16	TRBD2	TRBV5-8	once	TRBJ2-3	CASSLRRTSGTDTQYF	TGTGCCAGCAGCTTGAGGAGGACTAGCGGCACAGATACGCAGTATTTT
14	TRBD1	TRBV28	NA	TRBJ1-6	CASRIDRGNSPLHF	TGTGCCAGCAGGATTGACAGGGGTAATTCACCCCTCCACTTT
14	NA	TRBV29-1	once	TRBJ2-3	CSAAQGKGSDTQYF	TGCAGCGCTGCCCAGGGAAAGGGCTCAGATACGCAGTATTTT
15	NA	TRBV7-2	once	TRBJ1-1	CASSLVSGANTEAFF	TGTGCCAGCAGCTTAGTCTCTGGGGCGAACACTGAAGCTTTCTTT
14	NA	TRBV7-3	few	TRBJ2-2	CASTEAGHSGELFF	TGTGCCAGCACCGAAGCGGGTCATTCCGGGGAGCTGTTTTTT
13	TRBD1	TRBV30	NA	TRBJ1-5	CAWSLTGNQPQHF	TGTGCCTGGAGTTTGACAGGGAATCAGCCCCAGCATTTT
12	NA	TRBV28	NA	TRBJ1-2	CASSRRGLAYTF	TGTGCCAGCTCACGGAGGGGTCTTGCCTACACCTTC
16	NA	TRBV21-1	NA	TRBJ1-2	CASSRQDRTANYGYTF	TGTGCCAGCAGCAGACAGGACAGAACTGCTAACTATGGCTACACCTTC
15	NA	TRBV6-1	NA	TRBJ1-5	CASSESHGPNQPQHF	TGTGCCAGCAGTGAATCCCATGGGCCCAATCAGCCCCAGCATTTT
15	TRBD2	TRBV5-1	NA	TRBJ2-5	CASSLAGGPGRTQYF	TGCGCCAGCAGCTTGGCGGGAGGGCCAGGGAGGACCCAGTACTTC
11	NA	TRBV10-3	NA	TRBJ1-2	CAISQGIGYTF	TGTGCCATCAGTCAGGGGATAGGCTACACCTTC
17	TRBD1	TRBV5-6	NA	TRBJ2-1	CASSLAYGTGKGNEQFF	TGTGCCAGCAGCTTGGCCTATGGGACAGGGAAGGGCAATGAGCAGTTCTTC
19	NA	TRBV4-2	NA	TRBJ2-1	CASSQDKLPGVGNYNEQFF	TGTGCCAGCAGCCAAGATAAACTCCCCGGGGTGGGCAATTACAATGAGCAGTTCTTC
18	TRBD1	TRBV2	NA	TRBJ2-5	CASSLSLPPGQGTETQYF	TGTGCCAGCAGCTTATCGCTACCACCGGGACAGGGAACGGAGACCCAGTACTTC
14	NA	TRBV7-2	NA	TRBJ1-5	CASSLVQGRQPQHF	TGTGCCAGCAGCTTAGTCCAGGGGAGACAGCCCCAGCATTTT
14	TRBD2	TRBV14	once	TRBJ2-7	CASSRTERDYEQYF	TGTGCCAGCAGCCGGACTGAGCGGGACTACGAGCAGTACTTC
16	NA	TRBV5-1	few	TRBJ1-5	CASSLGQGNSNQPQHF	TGCGCCAGCAGCTTGGGGCAGGGGAATAGCAATCAGCCCCAGCATTTT
23	NA	TRBV14	once	TRBJ1-6	CASSPRVWRIRDKIRSNNSPLHF	TGTGCCAGCAGCCCCAGGGTGTGGAGGATCCGGGACAAGATTCGTTCCAATAATTCACCCCTCCACTTT
14	TRBD1	TRBV2	once	TRBJ1-2	CASSDGRGPYGYTF	TGTGCCAGCAGTGACGGCAGGGGGCCCTATGGCTACACCTTC
13	TRBD1	TRBV12-3/TRBV12-4	NA	TRBJ2-5	CAIRTGRLETQYF	TGTGCCATCCGGACAGGGCGGTTAGAGACCCAGTACTTC
14	NA	TRBV18	NA	TRBJ2-3	CANRRTSSTDTQYF	TGTGCCAACAGACGGACAAGCAGCACAGATACGCAGTATTTT
11	NA	TRBV28	once	TRBJ2-3	CASSFGTPQYF	TGTGCCAGCAGTTTTGGGACTCCCCAGTATTTT
14	TRBD1	TRBV30	NA	TRBJ1-5	CAWSEGQGYQPQHF	TGTGCCTGGAGTGAAGGACAGGGGTATCAGCCCCAGCATTTT
13	NA	TRBV5-1	NA	TRBJ1-1	CASSLVAGPEAFF	TGCGCCAGCAGCTTGGTCGCCGGTCCTGAAGCTTTCTTT
13	NA	TRBV21-1	NA	TRBJ2-7	CASSKKHRDEQYF	TGTGCCAGCAGCAAAAAACACAGGGACGAGCAGTACTTC